This TCR beta chain was captured by sequencing in a study of blood T cells in healthy people across ages. V dropped 5 bases and J dropped 5; count of bases not matched to a gene: 18. Germline CDR1 and CDR2: SGHAT and FQNNGV. The CDR3 has 19 amino acids. A J-beta primer mix and a sample-barcoded 5' primer were used in a second PCR of about 7 to 11 cycles. The study obtained at least 3 million CDR3-containing paired-end reads from every sample. TCRdb reprocessed the 5' RACE reads via MiXCR and lists one record per CDR3 protein. The table includes around 800,000 distinct CDR3 sequences, around 50% detected once.

Material: blood. This receptor was identified in an older man in good health. V gene TRBV11-2 combines with J gene TRBJ2-1, with 10 bases fitting TRBD2. In nucleotides, the CDR3 is TGTGCCAGCAGCACCCGTCCTGCAGCGGGAGGGCGATTGAACAATGAGCAGTTCTTC. Its translation: CASSTRPAAGGRLNNEQFF. Variable domain in full (rest from reference TRBV11-2 and TRBJ2-1): EAGVAQSPRYKIIEKRQSVAFWCNPISGHATLYWYQQILGQGPKLLIQFQNNGVVDDSQLPKDRFSAERLKGVDSTLKIQPAKLEDSAVYLCASSTRPAAGGRLNNEQFFGPGTRLTVL.